This T cell receptor (beta chain) was sequenced for a study of blood T cell repertoires in COVID-19 (dated by TCRdb to 2020 to 2021). In the study overall: Samples covering the acute and convalescent phases of COVID-19 were provided by collaborators in the United States, Italy and Spain. The material from the prospective study consisted of cDNA or gDNA derived from T cells, B-cell-depleted T cells, or PBMCs. The dataset comprised deeply sampled blood TCRbeta repertoires from subjects exposed to, actively infected with, or recovered from COVID-19. The repertoires were released in a freely available public database meant as a resource for research on the immune response to SARS-CoV-2. The samples were drawn from the first 160 participants of the ongoing ImmuneRACE study and from 1,254 subjects provided by 6 global collaborators. Nearly every sample came with metadata listing a de-identified subject ID, COVID-19 status, age in years and sex. HLA class I and class II types, where available, came from metadata supplied by the sample provider rather than from assay-based typing.

Each collaborating institution followed its own protocols to collect whole blood in K2EDTA tubes. Collaborator samples were shipped for TCRbeta analysis as frozen whole blood, isolated PBMCs, or DNA extracted from either sample type. Based on the germline V gene (reference sequence), the CDR1 and CDR2 sequences are SSHAT and FNYEAQ. V lost 5 bases and J lost 5 bases; the stretch between them is 19 bases long. Including the terminal cysteine and phenylalanine, the CDR3 comprises 15 residues. Here the CDR3 DNA is all that survives: 45 bases in frame from base 1. Worth noting for this clone: Its antigen remains undetermined. Nothing much larger sits one base from this clone, and base qualities are not available.

TCRbeta CDR3 regions were amplified from genomic DNA by means of the immunoSEQ Assay, a bias-controlled multiplex PCR. The authors' pipeline ran thus. The number of nucleated cells in each sample was estimated from the amplification of reference gene primers within the assay. To quantify the absolute abundance of each unique TCRbeta CDR3 rearrangement, sequence reads were collapsed and filtered. For each sample, productive Simpson clonality was calculated as the square root of Simpson's diversity index over productive rearrangements. As stored in TCRdb, this immuneACCESS dataset retains in-frame rearrangements with V and J assigned. A fraction of the clones does not appear; measured against another copy, unresolved V genes explain less than half of the discrepancy, and the remainder lacks a known reason. From that table come the V and J calls and clone size; the DNA was used to work out D and trimming. In all, the sample holds 90,000 to 120,000 clones, and about 91% of those were seen once. The ten biggest clones cover 5.5% to 7% of the sample.

Broad study findings and their caveats: How much clinical and demographic metadata was included differed by source and by participant, and the metadata was provided uncurated.

The specimen was peripheral blood. The TCR sequence derives from a human donor in a cohort sampled during active COVID-19. The chain is assembled from TRBV7-7 and TRBJ2-7, with TRBD2 perhaps the D gene, on 7 matching bases. The DNA sequence follows: TGTGCCAGCAGCCCCAGGGGAGGGGGGAATCACGAGCAGTACTTC. It translates to CASSPRGGGNHEQYF. The CDR3 plus the reference TRBV7-7 and TRBJ2-7 genes for the other parts give the full variable domain: GAGVSQSPRYKVTKRGQDVTLRCDPISSHATLYWYQQALGQGPEFLTYFNYEAQPDKSGLPSDRFSAERPEGSISTLTIQRTEQRDSAMYRCASSPRGGGNHEQYFGPGTRLTVT.